The 15 T cell receptor beta chains given below trace back to one sample, sequenced in a study of blood T cell repertoires in COVID-19. This table comes from immunoSEQ multiplex PCR, and its TCRdb copy is limited to in-frame clones, with some not included. Of a few hundred thousand clones listed, approximately 87% are singletons. The material sequenced was peripheral blood. The receptor source for this set is a woman aged 45-65 years with acute or convalescent COVID-19.

V and J are TRBV11-2 and TRBJ2-2, with D uncertain. The germline gives CDR1 SGHAT, CDR2 FQNNGV. Trimming cost V 5 bases and J 6 bases, with 7 bases left between them. The CDR3 covers 12 residues. CDR3 residues: CASSRVAGELFF. The DNA for the CDR3 is TGTGCCAGCAGCCGGGTTGCCGGGGAGCTGTTTTTT.

The J gene is TRBJ2-1, the V gene TRBV9; a weak D match, TRBD1 (5 bases). The ends were cut back, 0 bases at V and 7 bases at J, with 8 bases in the middle. Germline CDR1 is SGDLS and CDR2 is YYNGEE. The CDR3 extends over 13 amino acids. The DNA of the CDR3 is TGTGCCAGCAGCGTAGACAGGCTTAATGAGCAGTTCTTC. Amino acids: CASSVDRLNEQFF.

The gene calls are TRBV2 and TRBJ2-7; TRBD1 agrees at 9 bases. CDR1 and CDR2 from the germline V gene are SNHLY and FYNNEI. CDR3 length equals 15 residues. The ends lost 4 bases at V and 1 base at J; junction bases unmatched: 5. CDR3 protein: CASSVEQGASYEQYF. As DNA, the CDR3 is TGTGCCAGCAGTGTGGAACAGGGGGCGTCCTACGAGCAGTACTTC.

In its sample, this clone was seen once. This chain's CDR3 is CASSISGIPNYGYTF. CDR3 bases: TGTGCCAGTAGTATCTCAGGAATACCTAACTATGGCTACACCTTC. V and J are TRBV19 and TRBJ1-2; unclear D gene. CDR1 is LNHDA and CDR2 is SQIVND in the germline V gene (reference sequence). The length of the CDR3 is 15 residues. V dropped 3 bases and J dropped 0 bases, with 11 bases sitting between them. The complete variable domain, with remaining parts taken from reference TRBV19 and TRBJ1-2, reads DGGITQSPKYLFRKEGQNVTLSCEQNLNHDAMYWYRQDPGQGLRLIYYSQIVNDFQKGDIAEGYSVSREKKESFPLTVTSAQKNPTAFYLCASSISGIPNYGYTFGSGTRLTVV.

This chain uses TRBV15 with TRBJ2-1; 14 positions agree with TRBD2. The CDR3 length is 17 residues. Per the germline V gene, CDR1 is LNHNV and CDR2 is YYDKDF (reference sequence). Germline trimming cut 4 bases from V and 9 bases from J; bases unmatched to any gene: 11. In DNA form, the CDR3 reads TGTGCCACCAGCAAGGGACTAGCGGGAGTCTCAAGGGGTGAGCAGTTCTTC. Amino acids: CATSKGLAGVSRGEQFF.

V is TRBV13 and J is TRBJ2-7; TRBD2 might be the D (6 bases). V lost 1 base, J lost 5 bases, and 18 bases lay in between. The germline V gene encodes CDR1 PRHDT and CDR2 FYEKMQ (reference sequence). The length of the CDR3 is 16 residues. The CDR3 coding sequence is TGTGCCAGCAGCTTAGACCGGGGAGGTTCCCCCGACGAGCAGTACTTC. Its translation: CASSLDRGGSPDEQYF.

The chain recombines TRBV4-1 with TRBJ2-3; maybe TRBD2 (6 bases). Germline loops: CDR1 MGHRA, CDR2 YSYEKL. Trimming cost V 5 bases and J 0 bases, with 12 bases left between them. This CDR3 has 15 residues. This CDR3 reads CASSAPSASTDTQYF. CDR3 sequence (DNA): TGCGCCAGCAGCGCCCCTAGCGCGAGCACAGATACGCAGTATTTT.

The chain joins TRBV3-1 (or the pseudogene TRBV3-2) to TRBJ2-7; D is possibly TRBD2 (5 bases). Trimming pared 3 bases from V and 2 bases from J, leaving 17 bases between. CDR1 is LGHDT, CDR2 YNNKEL, per germline (reference sequence). The CDR3 length is 16 residues. CDR3 protein: CASSHSSGVFPYEQYF. The CDR3 DNA sequence: TGTGCCAGCAGCCACTCAAGCGGAGTTTTTCCCTACGAGCAGTACTTC.

In DNA, the CDR3 is TGTGCCAGCAGCTCCGGGTGGCAACTAGCCAAAAACATTCAGTACTTC. Protein: CASSSGWQLAKNIQYF. This sequence joins TRBV11-1 and TRBJ2-4; D is undetermined. The CDR3 runs 16 residues. Germline loops: CDR1 SGHAT, CDR2 FQDESV (reference sequence). The V end was cut by 4 bases, the J end by 0 bases, with 13 bases between.

The CDR3 region has the DNA TGTGCCGCCTGCGGGACTAGCGGGAGGTGTGACACCGGGGAGCTGTTTTTT. Encoded protein: CAACGTSGRCDTGELFF. The rearrangement uses TRBV19 and TRBJ2-2; 15 bases are shared with TRBD2. Germline V gene sequence: CDR1 LNHDA, CDR2 SQIVND (reference sequence). The CDR3 covers 17 residues. V gave up 11 bases and J gave up 3 bases; unmatched junction bases: 10. Complete variable domain (other parts from reference TRBV19 and TRBJ2-2): DGGITQSPKYLFRKEGQNVTLSCEQNLNHDAMYWYRQDPGQGLRLIYYSQIVNDFQKGDIAEGYSVSREKKESFPLTVTSAQKNPTAFYLCAACGTSGRCDTGELFFGEGSRLTVL.

J is TRBJ2-5 and V is TRBV21-1; no check of the table's D call, TRBD2, against the DNA was made. TRBV21-1 is designated a pseudogene. This CDR3 is built from 13 residues. The CDR3 is CASSNSFQETQYF. In DNA, the CDR3 is TGTGCCAGCAGCAACTCCTTCCAAGAGACCCAGTACTTC.

V usage is TRBV18 and J usage is TRBJ1-4, with 7 bases aligning to TRBD1. After removal of 5 bases from V and 5 bases from J, the junction contained 5 bases not matched to a gene. The CDR3 spans 14 residues. Germline CDR1 and CDR2: KGHSH and LQKENI. CDR3 in amino acids: CASSSTGRNEKLFF. The CDR3 DNA follows: TGTGCCAGCTCATCGACAGGGAGAAATGAAAAACTGTTTTTT. Drawing the rest from reference TRBV18 and TRBJ1-4, the complete variable domain is NAGVMQNPRHLVRRRGQEARLRCSPMKGHSHVYWYRQLPEEGLKFMVYLQKENIIDESGMPKERFSAEFPKEGPSILRIQQVVRGDSAAYFCASSSTGRNEKLFFGSGTQLSVL.

V and J are TRBV29-1 and TRBJ2-5, with 8 bases that match TRBD1. V dropped 6 bases and J dropped 0; count of bases not matched to a gene: 6. From germline, CDR1 is SQVTM and CDR2 ANQGSEA. The CDR3 covers 14 residues. DNA for the CDR3: TGCAGCGTAGTACGACAGGGGCACCAAGAGACCCAGTACTTC. It is translated as CSVVRQGHQETQYF.

The rearrangement uses TRBV30 and TRBJ1-3; the D gene is possibly TRBD1 (6 bases). The germline V gene encodes CDR1 GTSNPN and CDR2 SVGIG (reference sequence). The CDR3 runs to 14 residues. Trimming shortened V by 1 base and J by 3 bases, and 10 bases separated the two germline ends. CDR3 nucleotide sequence: TGTGCCTGGAGTGCCGCAGGGGTTGGAAACACCATATATTTT. Protein product: CAWSAAGVGNTIYF.

This clone was detected once. The chain combines TRBV7-2 with TRBJ1-5; perhaps TRBD1 as D (6 bases). The V gene's germline CDR1 is SGHTA and CDR2 FQGNSA. The V gene lost 7 bases and the J gene lost 2 bases, with 15 bases spanning the gap. The CDR3 contains 15 residues. CDR3 bases: TGTGCCAGCAAACCGGGGGGCGCAGGCAATCAGCCCCAGCATTTT. Its protein is CASKPGGAGNQPQHF.